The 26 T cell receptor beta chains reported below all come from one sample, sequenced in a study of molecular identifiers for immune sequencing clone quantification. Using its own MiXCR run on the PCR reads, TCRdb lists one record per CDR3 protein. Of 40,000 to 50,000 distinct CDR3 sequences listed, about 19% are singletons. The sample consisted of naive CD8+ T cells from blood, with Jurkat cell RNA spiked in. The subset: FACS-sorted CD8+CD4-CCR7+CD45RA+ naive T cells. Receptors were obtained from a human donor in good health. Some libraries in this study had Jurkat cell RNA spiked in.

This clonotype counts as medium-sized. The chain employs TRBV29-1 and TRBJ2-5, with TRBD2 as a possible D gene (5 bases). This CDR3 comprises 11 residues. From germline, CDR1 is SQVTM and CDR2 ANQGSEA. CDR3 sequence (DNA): TGCACCACGCGCGGGCAAGAGACCCAGTACTTC. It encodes CTTRGQETQYF.

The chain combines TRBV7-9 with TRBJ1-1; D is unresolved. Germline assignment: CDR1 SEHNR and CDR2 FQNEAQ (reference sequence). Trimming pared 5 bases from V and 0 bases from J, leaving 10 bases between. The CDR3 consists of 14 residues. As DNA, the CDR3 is TGTGCCAGCAGCCTCAGTGGGGTGAACACTGAAGCTTTCTTT. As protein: CASSLSGVNTEAFF.

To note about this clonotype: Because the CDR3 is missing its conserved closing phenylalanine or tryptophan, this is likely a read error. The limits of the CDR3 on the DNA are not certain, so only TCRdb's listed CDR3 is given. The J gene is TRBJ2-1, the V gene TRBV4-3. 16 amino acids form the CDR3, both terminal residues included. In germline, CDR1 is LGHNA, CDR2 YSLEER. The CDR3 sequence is CASSQDTLGPDNERFL.

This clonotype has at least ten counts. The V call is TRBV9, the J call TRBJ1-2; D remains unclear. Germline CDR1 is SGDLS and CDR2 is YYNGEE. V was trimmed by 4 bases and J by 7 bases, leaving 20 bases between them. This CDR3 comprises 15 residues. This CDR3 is CASSPYGSPGGGYTF. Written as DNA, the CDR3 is TGTGCCAGCAGCCCCTATGGGTCCCCAGGTGGTGGCTACACCTTC. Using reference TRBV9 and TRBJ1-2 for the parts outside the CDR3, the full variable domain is DSGVTQTPKHLITATGQRVTLRCSPRSGDLSVYWYQQSLDQGLQFLIQYYNGEERAKGNILERFSAQQFPDLHSELNLSSLELGDSALYFCASSPYGSPGGGYTFGSGTRLTVV.

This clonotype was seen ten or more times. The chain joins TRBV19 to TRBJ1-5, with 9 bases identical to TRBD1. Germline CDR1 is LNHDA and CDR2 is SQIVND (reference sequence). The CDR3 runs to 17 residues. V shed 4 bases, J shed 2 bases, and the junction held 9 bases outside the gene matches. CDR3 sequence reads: CASSTDDRGEGNQPQHF. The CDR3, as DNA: TGTGCCAGTAGTACAGACGACAGGGGGGAAGGCAATCAGCCCCAGCATTTT.

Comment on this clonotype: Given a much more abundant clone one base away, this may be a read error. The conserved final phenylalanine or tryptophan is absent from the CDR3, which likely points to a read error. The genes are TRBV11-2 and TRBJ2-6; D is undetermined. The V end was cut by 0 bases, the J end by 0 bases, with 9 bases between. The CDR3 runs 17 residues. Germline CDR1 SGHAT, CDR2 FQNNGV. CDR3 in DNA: TGTGCCAGCAGCTTAGATCCTGGCAACTCTGGGGCCAACGTCCTGACTTCC. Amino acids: CASSLDPGNSGANVLTS.

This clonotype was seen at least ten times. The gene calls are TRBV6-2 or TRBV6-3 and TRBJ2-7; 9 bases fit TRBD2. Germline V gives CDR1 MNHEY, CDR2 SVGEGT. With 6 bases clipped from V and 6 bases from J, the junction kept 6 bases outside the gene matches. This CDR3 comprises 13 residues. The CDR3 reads CASSTGTSTEQYF. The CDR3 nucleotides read TGTGCCAGCAGCACCGGGACTAGCACCGAGCAGTACTTC.

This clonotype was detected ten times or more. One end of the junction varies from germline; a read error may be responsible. The CDR3 loop reads CASSKETQYF. The CDR3 nucleotides read TGTGCCAGCAGCAAAGAGACCCAGTACTTC. V gene TRBV3-1 combines with J gene TRBJ2-5, with D uncertain. Germline V gene lookup returns CDR1 LGHDT and CDR2 YNNKEL (reference sequence). CDR3 length equals 10 residues.

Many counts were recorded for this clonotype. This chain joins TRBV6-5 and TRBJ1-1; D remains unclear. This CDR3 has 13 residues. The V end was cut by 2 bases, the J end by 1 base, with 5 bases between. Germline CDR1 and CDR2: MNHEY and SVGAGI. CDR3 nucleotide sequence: TGTGCCAGCAGTTACGGTCCGAACACTGAAGCTTTCTTT. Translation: CASSYGPNTEAFF.

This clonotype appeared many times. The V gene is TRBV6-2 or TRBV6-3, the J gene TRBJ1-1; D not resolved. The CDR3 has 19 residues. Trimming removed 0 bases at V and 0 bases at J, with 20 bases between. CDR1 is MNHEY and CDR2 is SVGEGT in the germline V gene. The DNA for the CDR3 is TGTGCCAGCAGTTACTCATCCCGGTTGGGAAGAGGTATGAACACTGAAGCTTTCTTT. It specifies CASSYSSRLGRGMNTEAFF.

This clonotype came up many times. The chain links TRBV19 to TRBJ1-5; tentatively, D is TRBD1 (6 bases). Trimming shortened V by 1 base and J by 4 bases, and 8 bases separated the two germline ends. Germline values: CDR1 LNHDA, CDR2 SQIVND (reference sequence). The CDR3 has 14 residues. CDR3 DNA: TGTGCCAGTAGTATAGGGAGGGGGAATCAGCCCCAGCATTTT. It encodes CASSIGRGNQPQHF.

Here the CDR3 reads CASSQEIGTVDASEQYF. The DNA for the CDR3 is TGCGCCAGCAGCCAAGAGATCGGGACAGTGGATGCTAGCGAGCAGTACTTC. The chain joins TRBV4-3 to TRBJ2-7; TRBD1 aligns across 7 bases. This CDR3 contains 17 residues. The germline V gene has CDR1 LGHNA and CDR2 YSLEER. With V trimmed by 0 bases and J by 6 bases, 14 bases remained unmatched.

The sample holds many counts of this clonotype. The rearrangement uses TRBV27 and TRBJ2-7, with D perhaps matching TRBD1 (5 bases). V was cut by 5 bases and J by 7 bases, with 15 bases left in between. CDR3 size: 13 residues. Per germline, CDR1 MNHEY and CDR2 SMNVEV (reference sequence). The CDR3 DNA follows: TGTGCCAGCAGTCCCGGACACCGGCGGGAGCAGTACTTC. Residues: CASSPGHRREQYF.

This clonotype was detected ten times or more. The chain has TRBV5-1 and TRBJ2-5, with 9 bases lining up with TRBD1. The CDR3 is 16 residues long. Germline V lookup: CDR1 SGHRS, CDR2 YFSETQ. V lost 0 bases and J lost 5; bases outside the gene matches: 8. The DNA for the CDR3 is TGCGCCAGCAGCTTGGACAACAGGGGGCTGGGTGAGACCCAGTACTTC. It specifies CASSLDNRGLGETQYF.

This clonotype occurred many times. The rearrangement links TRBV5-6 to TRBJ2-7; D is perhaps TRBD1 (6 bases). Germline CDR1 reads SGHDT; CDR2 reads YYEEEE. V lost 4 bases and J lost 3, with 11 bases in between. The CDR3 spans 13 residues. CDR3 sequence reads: CASSLTRGYEQYF. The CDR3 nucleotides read TGTGCCAGCAGCCTCACCAGGGGCTACGAGCAGTACTTC.

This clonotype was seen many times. For the CDR3, the DNA is TGTGCCAGCAGCGAAATGACTAGCGGGGAGACCCAGTACTTC. Translating gives CASSEMTSGETQYF. This sequence joins TRBV13 and TRBJ2-5, with TRBD2 identical over 10 bases. This CDR3 is built from 14 residues. CDR1 PRHDT and CDR2 FYEKMQ come from the germline V gene (reference sequence). Trimming at V came to 5 bases and at J to 5 bases, leaving 5 bases not matched to a gene. The full variable domain, its missing parts supplied by reference TRBV13 and TRBJ2-5, is AAGVIQSPRHLIKEKRETATLKCYPIPRHDTVYWYQQGPGQDPQFLISFYEKMQSDKGSIPDRFSAQQFSDYHSELNMSSLELGDSALYFCASSEMTSGETQYFGPGTRLLVL.

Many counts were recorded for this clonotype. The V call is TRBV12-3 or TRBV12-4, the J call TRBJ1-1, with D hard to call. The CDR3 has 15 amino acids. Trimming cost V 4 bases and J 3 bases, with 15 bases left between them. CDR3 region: CASSSPTPADTEAFF. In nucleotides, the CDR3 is TGTGCCAGCAGTTCCCCAACCCCGGCGGACACTGAAGCTTTCTTT.

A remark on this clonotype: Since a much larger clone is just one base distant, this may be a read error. CDR3 coding DNA: TGTGCCAGCAGTTACGTGGAGACAGGGCGGTCTGAACAACTGTTTTTT. This encodes CASSYVETGRSEQLFF. This chain links TRBV6-6 with TRBJ1-4; TRBD1 aligns across 7 bases. Per germline, CDR1 MNHNY and CDR2 SVGAGI (reference sequence). The CDR3 is 16 residues long.

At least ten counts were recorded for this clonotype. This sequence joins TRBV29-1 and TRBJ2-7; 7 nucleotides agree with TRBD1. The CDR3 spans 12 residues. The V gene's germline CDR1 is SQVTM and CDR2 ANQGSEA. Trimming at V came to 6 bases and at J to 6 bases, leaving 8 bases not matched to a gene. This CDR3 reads CSVETGSTEQYF. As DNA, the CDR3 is TGCAGCGTCGAGACAGGGTCCACCGAGCAGTACTTC.

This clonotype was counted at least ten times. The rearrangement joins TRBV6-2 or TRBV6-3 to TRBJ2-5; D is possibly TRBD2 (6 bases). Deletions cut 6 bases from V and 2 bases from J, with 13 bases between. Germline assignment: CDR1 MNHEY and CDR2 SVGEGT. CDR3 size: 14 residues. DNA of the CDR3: TGTGCCAGCAGCCCCCCTAGCGCACAAGAGACCCAGTACTTC. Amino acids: CASSPPSAQETQYF.

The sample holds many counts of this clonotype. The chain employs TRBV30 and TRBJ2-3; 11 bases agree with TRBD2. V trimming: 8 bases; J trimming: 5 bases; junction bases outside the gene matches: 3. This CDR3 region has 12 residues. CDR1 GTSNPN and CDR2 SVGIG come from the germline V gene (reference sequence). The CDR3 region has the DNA TGTGCCGGACTAGCGGGCGAAGATACGCAGTATTTT. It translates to CAGLAGEDTQYF.

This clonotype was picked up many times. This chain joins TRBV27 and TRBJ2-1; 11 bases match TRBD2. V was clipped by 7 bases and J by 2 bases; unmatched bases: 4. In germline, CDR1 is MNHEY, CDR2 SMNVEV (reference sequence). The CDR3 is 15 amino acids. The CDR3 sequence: CASTPLAGAYNEQFF. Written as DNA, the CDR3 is TGTGCCAGCACCCCACTAGCGGGGGCCTACAATGAGCAGTTCTTC.

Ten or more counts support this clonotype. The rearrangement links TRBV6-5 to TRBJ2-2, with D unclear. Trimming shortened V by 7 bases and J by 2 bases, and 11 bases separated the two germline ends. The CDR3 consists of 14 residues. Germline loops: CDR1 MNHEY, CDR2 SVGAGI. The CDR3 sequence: CASNFGPNTGELFF. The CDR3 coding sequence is TGTGCCAGCAATTTTGGGCCCAACACCGGGGAGCTGTTTTTT.

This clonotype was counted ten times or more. DNA of the CDR3: TGTGCCAGCAGTGAAGCAAGGAGCAATCAGCCCCAGCATTTT. Its protein product is CASSEARSNQPQHF. The V gene is TRBV2, the J gene TRBJ1-5, with D unresolved. The CDR3 runs to 14 residues. V lost 0 bases, J lost 1 base, and 4 bases lay in between. Germline-derived CDR1 and CDR2 are SNHLY and FYNNEI. The full variable domain, with the rest looked up from reference TRBV2 and TRBJ1-5, is EPEVTQTPSHQVTQMGQEVILRCVPISNHLYFYWYRQILGQKVEFLVSFYNNEISEKSEIFDDQFSVERPDGSNFTLKIRSTKLEDSAMYFCASSEARSNQPQHFGDGTRLSIL.

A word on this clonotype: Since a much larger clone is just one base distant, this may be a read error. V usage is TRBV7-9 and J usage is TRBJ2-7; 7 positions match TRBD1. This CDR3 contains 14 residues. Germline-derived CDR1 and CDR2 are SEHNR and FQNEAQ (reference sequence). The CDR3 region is CVSSKSTGTYEQYF. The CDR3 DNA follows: TGTGTCAGCAGCAAATCGACAGGGACCTACGAGCAGTACTTC.

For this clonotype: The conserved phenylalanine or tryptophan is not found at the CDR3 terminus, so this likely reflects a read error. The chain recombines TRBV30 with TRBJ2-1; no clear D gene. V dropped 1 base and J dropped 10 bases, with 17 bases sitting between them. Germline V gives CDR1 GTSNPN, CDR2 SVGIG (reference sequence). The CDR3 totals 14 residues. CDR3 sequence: CAWSGVLWQPEQFL. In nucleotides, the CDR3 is TGTGCCTGGAGTGGAGTTTTATGGCAGCCCGAGCAGTTCTTG.